Following are 15 T cell receptor beta chains from one sample sequenced in a study of cytomegalovirus exposure and HLA in healthy donors. Researchers ran the PCR with 60 Vbeta and 13 Jbeta primers. Assay used: immunoSEQ multiplex PCR; TCRdb lists only in-frame clones, some missing. Among 150,000 or so clones listed, more than 65% were seen once. Sequenced input: PBMCs. These receptor sequences come from a man younger than 35 in good health and CMV-seropositive.

This chain links TRBV29-1 with TRBJ1-1; 7 bases align to TRBD1. CDR3 length: 14 amino acids. V dropped 5 bases and J dropped 0; count of bases not matched to a gene: 6. Germline V gene data show CDR1 as SQVTM and CDR2 as ANQGSEA. The CDR3 bases are TGCAGCGTTCTCAGGGGGAATATGAACACTGAAGCTTTCTTT. It yields the protein CSVLRGNMNTEAFF.

The V and J genes are TRBV9 and TRBJ2-7, with D perhaps TRBD2 (6 bases). Trimming took 4 bases from V and 1 from J, leaving 15 bases between them. Looked up from germline, CDR1 is SGDLS and CDR2 is YYNGEE. This CDR3 has 15 residues. This CDR3 is CASSPTSGTSYEQYF. The CDR3 DNA reads as TGTGCCAGCAGCCCGACATCCGGGACTTCCTACGAGCAGTACTTC.

The CDR3 loop is CAIGTETGNTIYF. The CDR3, as DNA: TGTGCCATCGGGACTGAGACTGGAAACACCATATATTTT. The gene calls are TRBV10-3 and TRBJ1-3; D is perhaps TRBD1 (5 bases). From germline, CDR1 is ENHRY and CDR2 SYGVKD. Trimming took off 8 bases at V and 2 bases at J, with 10 bases between the two ends. This CDR3 is 13 amino acids long.

This clone was seen a single time. J is TRBJ1-4 and V is TRBV10-1; the D is unclear. Germline V gives CDR1 WNHNN, CDR2 SYGVQD (reference sequence). The CDR3 has 13 amino acids. Deletions cut 4 bases from V and 7 bases from J, with 10 bases between. As DNA, the CDR3 is TGCGCCAGCAGTGTCGGGATGGGTGAAAAACTGTTTTTT. Translating it yields CASSVGMGEKLFF.

V and J are TRBV28 and TRBJ2-7, with unresolved D. Between the trimmed V and J ends, which lost 6 bases and 4 bases, there was a span of 10 bases. Germline V gene sequence: CDR1 MDHEN, CDR2 SYDVKM. This CDR3 contains 12 residues. CDR3 amino acids: CASSSPSYEQYF. The DNA of the CDR3 is TGTGCCAGCAGCTCCCCCTCGTACGAGCAGTACTTC.

Regarding this clone: At one boundary the junction diverges from the germline segment, which might be a read error. V usage is TRBV10-3 and J usage is TRBJ2-7, with unresolved D. CDR3 length: 9 amino acids. Germline V gene sequence: CDR1 ENHRY, CDR2 SYGVKD. CDR3 sequence reads: CAINLPHQF. The CDR3 DNA is TGTGCCATCAACCTACCTCACCAATTC.

This clone appeared once. This chain joins TRBV5-6 and TRBJ2-7; 7 nucleotides match TRBD1. CDR1 and CDR2 from the germline V gene are SGHDT and YYEEEE. There are 13 residues in the CDR3. The junction had 4 bases not matched to a gene; V was cut back by 4 bases and J by 3 bases. As DNA, the CDR3 is TGTGCCAGCAGCCAGGGACAGTTCTACGAGCAGTACTTC. Amino acid sequence: CASSQGQFYEQYF.

The chain carries TRBV7-9 and TRBJ2-7; D perhaps matches TRBD1 (6 bases). V was cut by 5 bases and J by 3 bases, with 14 bases left in between. The CDR3 totals 14 residues. Germline CDR1 is SEHNR and CDR2 is FQNEAQ (reference sequence). The CDR3 DNA reads TGTGCCAGCAGCGCCCGATACAGGGTCTACGAGCAGTACTTC. Translation: CASSARYRVYEQYF.

V gene TRBV9 combines with J gene TRBJ1-2; TRBD1 agrees at 11 bases. The germline V gene encodes CDR1 SGDLS and CDR2 YYNGEE. This CDR3 spans 17 amino acids. Trimming took 0 bases from V and 8 from J; bases not matched to a gene: 12. Here the CDR3 reads CASSVDFGGGQGDGYTF. CDR3 coding DNA: TGTGCCAGCAGCGTAGATTTCGGGGGGGGACAGGGGGACGGCTACACCTTC.

This clone was seen just once. J is TRBJ1-1 and V is TRBV10-2; 7 bases are shared with TRBD1. The germline V gene has CDR1 WSHSY and CDR2 SAAADI. The CDR3 has 16 residues. V was clipped by 3 bases and J by 8 bases; unmatched bases: 15. In DNA, the CDR3 is TGCGCCAGCAGTGACCCTGGACAGGCCGAACTGATCGAAGCTTTCTTT. This encodes CASSDPGQAELIEAFF.

The rearrangement joins TRBV5-1 to TRBJ2-3, with a weak D call TRBD2 (6 bases). V was clipped by 0 bases and J by 3 bases, with 17 bases between them. Looked up from germline, CDR1 is SGHRS and CDR2 is YFSETQ. The CDR3 totals 17 residues. CDR3 sequence reads: CASSLGPGGISTDTQYF. CDR3 nucleotide sequence: TGCGCCAGCAGCTTGGGCCCTGGCGGGATTAGTACAGATACGCAGTATTTT. Full variable domain (missing parts from reference TRBV5-1 and TRBJ2-3): KAGVTQTPRYLIKTRGQQVTLSCSPISGHRSVSWYQQTPGQGLQFLFEYFSETQRNKGNFPGRFSGRQFSNSRSEMNVSTLELGDSALYLCASSLGPGGISTDTQYFGPGTRLTVL.

The V call is TRBV28, the J call TRBJ2-1; 12 bases line up with TRBD2. The V gene's germline CDR1 is MDHEN and CDR2 SYDVKM. With V trimmed by 6 bases and J by 0 bases, 9 bases remained unmatched. The CDR3 covers 18 residues. The CDR3 spells CASSGLLAGGSSYNEQFF. In nucleotides, the CDR3 is TGTGCCAGCAGCGGACTTCTAGCGGGAGGGAGCTCCTACAATGAGCAGTTCTTC.

The gene calls are TRBV6-5 and TRBJ1-1, with a possible D match to TRBD1 (6 bases). The germline V and J ends were trimmed by 4 bases and 8 bases, with 11 bases remaining between them. Germline loops: CDR1 MNHEY, CDR2 SVGAGI. The CDR3 is 12 amino acids. CDR3 nucleotide sequence: TGTGCCAGCAGTTCCGGAAGGGGGGAAGCTTTCTTT. This encodes CASSSGRGEAFF.

The CDR3 protein is CASSKAPSGGNTIYF. In nucleotides, the CDR3 is TGTGCCAGCAGCAAGGCTCCCTCGGGGGGAAACACCATATATTTT. This chain links TRBV6-5 with TRBJ1-3; D not resolved. CDR1 and CDR2 from the germline V gene are MNHEY and SVGAGI. The V gene lost 6 bases and the J gene lost 4 bases, with 16 bases spanning the gap. The CDR3 covers 15 residues.

The chain combines TRBV19 with TRBJ2-1; 7 nucleotides match TRBD2. The CDR3 has 14 residues. With V trimmed by 5 bases and J by 4 bases, 5 bases remained unmatched. Germline lookup yields CDR1 LNHDA and CDR2 SQIVND (reference sequence). This CDR3 reads CASSYGEGYNEQFF. CDR3 nucleotide sequence: TGTGCCAGTAGTTATGGGGAGGGATACAATGAGCAGTTCTTC.